This T cell receptor beta chain was identified during a study of CD8 T cells in Susac syndrome. CDR3 length: 12 residues. V was clipped by 3 bases and J by 1 base, with 3 bases between them. Germline assignment: CDR1 KGHDR and CDR2 SFDVKD. The multiple sclerosis control group consisted of treatment-naive patients whose relapsing-remitting disease, which was either stable or active, fulfilled revised McDonald criteria. Random hexamers were used to reverse transcribe 0.5 to 1 ug of RNA. TCR beta CDR3 was amplified by immunoSEQ covering 54 Vbeta and 13 Jbeta. Via MiXCR, TCRdb re-called the immunoSEQ multiplex PCR reads, giving one row per CDR3 protein. The data show approximately 300,000 distinct CDR3 sequences, with 70% to 90% seen just once and about 0.22% held by the top ten. This clonotype turned up a few times.

Sequencing was done on a sample of CD8+ T cells from PBMCs. This chain connects TRBV24-1 to TRBJ2-7, with no clear D. This sequence was found in a human donor with multiple sclerosis. In DNA, the CDR3 is TGTGCCACCAGTGATGGGTCCTACGAGCAGTACTTC. Translation: CATSDGSYEQYF.